This TCR beta chain was profiled in a study of blood T cells in healthy people across ages (dated by TCRdb to about 2015). Study-level background: In model experiments, template switching captured about one uniquely barcoded TCR beta cDNA molecule for every two T cells. Using deep sequencing normalized with unique cDNA molecular identifiers, the study measured how TCR beta repertoire diversity changes with age. The donors were split into four age groups: young (average 16 years), middle-aged (more than 35), aged (approximately 59) and long-lived (82). To avoid experimental bias, donors of different ages were distributed randomly across sequencing lanes. For two donors (one aged 18 to 30 and one aged 80 or older), the study analyzed two additional independent replicas of 1 million unique cDNA reads from the same blood draw. General conclusions and limits of the study: Estimates of total diversity based on one million sequenced T cells were considered lower bounds and underestimates. Bulk unsorted PBMC profiling prevented conclusive comparison of naive and antigen-experienced compartments. Observed TCR beta diversity correlated strongly with the percentage of naive T cells measured by flow cytometry. Compared with the aged group, more naive CD4+ T cells, fewer expanded clones and increased TCR diversity were shown by the long-lived group, suggesting age selection. Because donor CMV infection status was unknown, age-related changes in expanded clonotypes were potentially confounded. Observed TCR beta diversity per million T cells fell roughly linearly with age, and a significant reduction was already apparent by age roughly 40.

Preparation of the library involved 5' RACE. Sequencing was performed on an Illumina HiSeq 2500. A second PCR of about 6 to 11 cycles was run with a J-beta primer mix and a sample-barcoded 5' primer. Each TCR beta cDNA molecule received a unique molecular identifier from a template-switch 5' adaptor carrying 12 random nucleotides. Each sample yielded at least 2.5 million CDR3-containing paired-end reads. First-strand cDNA was synthesized from all RNA with the Mint cDNA synthesis kit, primed by a TRBC-specific oligonucleotide. Following uracil-DNA glycosylase treatment, a first 18-cycle PCR with universal primers M1SS and BC2_uni_R was performed on all cDNA. The authors processed their data as follows. For normalization, 1 million high-quality reads, each with a distinct molecular identifier, were randomly selected from each sample. Instead of being binned into consensus sequences, reads that shared molecular identifiers were thrown out. MiTCR, set to a Q25 quality threshold and the strictest error-elimination algorithm, was used for CDR3 identification, clonotype clustering and error correction. A nonparametric unseen species model using Euler transformation provided a lower-bound estimate of total TCR beta diversity. TCRdb reprocessing: public reads trimmed at Q25 with fastp, clones called with MiXCR, in-frame beta chains kept. Entries are consolidated by CDR3 protein sequence, retaining the most common genes and DNA. These V and J calls originate from TCRdb's pipeline instead of the authors' own analysis. The sample data list hundreds of thousands of distinct CDR3 sequences, and 22% of these were observed just once. The biggest ten clones account for around 22% of the sample.

As for this clonotype: Its antigen is not yet known. Base qualities were left out, and no much larger clone turns up one base away.

From the germline V gene, CDR1 is ENHRY and CDR2 is SYGVKD. The germline V end is reduced by 0 bases and the J end by 3 bases; junction bases left unmatched: 9. Its CDR3 holds 17 amino acids, cysteine through phenylalanine. Just CDR3 DNA is preserved here, 51 bases in frame from base 1. Donors were 30 to 45 systemically healthy Caucasian individuals from Russia aged roughly 6 to 100 years. Each donor gave around 9.8 milliliters of peripheral blood, collected into EDTA-treated Vacutainer tubes. PBMCs were isolated by Ficoll-Paque density-gradient centrifugation, with at least 7 million obtained per sample. Total RNA, at least 5.5 micrograms per sample, was extracted from PBMCs with Trizol reagent. Naive CD45RAhigh/CD27high T cell percentages were measured by flow cytometry on a PBMC aliquot from every donor.

Sequenced sample: blood. This TCR was sampled from a man between 65 and 85 years old in good health. The chain is assembled from TRBV10-3 and TRBJ2-3; the junction holds 7 bases that match TRBD2. The CDR3 reads as follows: CAISESRAGLVTDTQYF. Read as DNA, the sequence is TGTGCCATCAGTGAGTCGAGAGCGGGACTCGTTACAGATACGCAGTATTTT.